A single sample gave rise to the 27 T cell receptor beta chains below, sequenced in a study of cytomegalovirus exposure and HLA in healthy donors. Vbeta (60) and Jbeta (13) primers were used in the PCR. TCRdb's table, derived via immunoSEQ multiplex PCR, lists solely in-frame clones and lacks some. Here the sample spans 150,000 to 200,000 clones, over 60% being singletons. Sample: PBMCs. These receptors all stem from a woman aged 30 to 39 in good health and CMV-seronegative.

V and J are TRBV7-2 and TRBJ2-7, with a tentative D call TRBD2 (6 bases). The germline CDR1 and CDR2 sequences are SGHTA and FQGNSA. Trimming shortened V by 5 bases and J by 3 bases, and 11 bases separated the two germline ends. The CDR3 has 13 residues. The CDR3 loop is CASSRPTSYEQYF. The CDR3 DNA sequence: TGTGCCAGCAGCCGCCCGACTAGCTACGAGCAGTACTTC.

The rearrangement links TRBV5-1 to TRBJ2-1; D not resolved. Trimming pared 0 bases from V and 0 bases from J, leaving 7 bases between. Per the germline V gene, CDR1 is SGHRS and CDR2 is YFSETQ. The CDR3 contains 15 residues. Written as DNA, the CDR3 is TGCGCCAGCAGCTTGGTTGCTAGCTCCTACAATGAGCAGTTCTTC. It yields the protein CASSLVASSYNEQFF.

The V gene is TRBV13, the J gene TRBJ1-2, with D possibly matching TRBD1 (5 bases). V shed 2 bases and J shed 3 bases, with 13 bases lying between them. There are 15 residues in the CDR3. The germline V gene encodes CDR1 PRHDT and CDR2 FYEKMQ (reference sequence). The CDR3 protein is CASSLRDFEYYGYTF. DNA for the CDR3: TGTGCCAGCAGCTTACGGGACTTTGAGTACTATGGCTACACCTTC. The full variable domain, completed using reference TRBV13 and TRBJ1-2, is AAGVIQSPRHLIKEKRETATLKCYPIPRHDTVYWYQQGPGQDPQFLISFYEKMQSDKGSIPDRFSAQQFSDYHSELNMSSLELGDSALYFCASSLRDFEYYGYTFGSGTRLTVV.

In nucleotides, the CDR3 is TGCGCCAGCAGCCCACTAACCGGGACTAGCGGGAGAGGGGAGCTGTTTTTT. Translated: CASSPLTGTSGRGELFF. The genes are TRBV5-1 and TRBJ2-2; 14 nucleotides match TRBD2. This CDR3 contains 17 residues. With V trimmed by 4 bases and J by 8 bases, 10 bases remained unmatched. Germline CDR1 reads SGHRS; CDR2 reads YFSETQ.

The table lists this clone with a few counts. The chain is built from TRBV4-1 and TRBJ2-7; TRBD1 aligns across 7 bases. The CDR3 length is 17 residues. The V gene's germline CDR1 is MGHRA and CDR2 YSYEKL. Trimming at V came to 4 bases and at J to 6 bases, leaving 18 bases not matched to a gene. Here the CDR3 reads CASSPRRTGAPLSEQYF. The CDR3 DNA reads as TGCGCCAGCAGCCCCCGTCGTACAGGGGCCCCCCTTAGCGAGCAGTACTTC.

This clone was counted a single time. J is TRBJ1-5 and V is TRBV5-1; a possible D gene is TRBD1 (5 bases). Per the germline V gene, CDR1 is SGHRS and CDR2 is YFSETQ. The CDR3 runs 13 residues. With 0 bases removed from V and 7 bases from J, the gap between germline ends came to 8 bases. CDR3 sequence reads: CASSLGGGQPQHF. The CDR3 bases are TGCGCCAGCAGCTTGGGGGGGGGACAGCCCCAGCATTTT.

This rearrangement joins TRBV7-2 to TRBJ2-5; TRBD2 agrees at 12 bases. With V trimmed by 1 base and J by 7 bases, 7 bases remained unmatched. In germline, CDR1 is SGHTA, CDR2 FQGNSA. The CDR3 is 16 residues long. The CDR3 loop is CASSLGASGRGVTQYF. The CDR3 DNA follows: TGTGCCAGCAGCTTAGGAGCTAGCGGGAGGGGGGTGACCCAGTACTTC.

The chain carries TRBV20-1 and TRBJ2-3; D call uncertain. The CDR3 is made up of 11 amino acids. The V gene lost 0 bases and the J gene lost 9 bases, with 7 bases spanning the gap. Germline V gene sequence: CDR1 DFQATT, CDR2 SNEGSKA (reference sequence). The CDR3 loop is CSARDLETQYF. CDR3 coding DNA: TGCAGTGCTAGAGATCTAGAGACGCAGTATTTT.

The chain uses TRBV7-2 and TRBJ1-2; TRBD1 agrees at 8 bases. The CDR3 runs to 13 residues. The ends lost 7 bases at V and 7 bases at J; junction bases unmatched: 8. CDR1 and CDR2 (germline): SGHTA, FQGNSA. CDR3 coding DNA: TGTGCCAGCATCCTCGAACAGGGGGGTGGCTACACCTTC. This translates into CASILEQGGGYTF.

Worth noting for this clone: A read error may produce the germline difference seen at one junction end. Different DNA sequences within this sample yield the same CDR3. This rearrangement joins TRBV29-1 to TRBJ1-1, with no clear D. CDR1 and CDR2 (germline): SQVTM, ANQGSEA. This CDR3 region has 13 residues. The CDR3 region is CSVGRETNTEAFF. In DNA form, the CDR3 reads TGCAGCGTTGGGCGGGAGACGAACACTGAAGCCTTCTTT.

This chain links TRBV13 with TRBJ2-2; D is perhaps TRBD1 (6 bases). From germline, CDR1 is PRHDT and CDR2 FYEKMQ (reference sequence). CDR3 length: 18 residues. Trimming pared 0 bases from V and 6 bases from J, leaving 20 bases between. As DNA, the CDR3 is TGTGCCAGCAGCTTAGGAGACAGGCTCGACCTTAGAGCCGGGGAGCTGTTTTTT. Its protein product is CASSLGDRLDLRAGELFF. The whole variable domain, remainder taken from reference TRBV13 and TRBJ2-2, is AAGVIQSPRHLIKEKRETATLKCYPIPRHDTVYWYQQGPGQDPQFLISFYEKMQSDKGSIPDRFSAQQFSDYHSELNMSSLELGDSALYFCASSLGDRLDLRAGELFFGEGSRLTVL.

This clone was counted once. This sequence joins TRBV5-1 and TRBJ2-7, with a weak D call TRBD1 (6 bases). The CDR3 loop spans 16 amino acids. V lost 0 bases to trimming and J lost 5 bases, with 18 bases between them. Germline CDR1 SGHRS, CDR2 YFSETQ. In DNA, the CDR3 is TGCGCCAGCAGCTTGGCCAGGACAGTAGGCGATAACGAGCAGTACTTC. It yields the protein CASSLARTVGDNEQYF.

This chain joins TRBV5-1 and TRBJ2-2; D not certain. Trimming removed 5 bases from V and 0 bases from J, with 8 bases in between. Germline V lookup: CDR1 SGHRS, CDR2 YFSETQ. This CDR3 comprises 14 residues. The CDR3 loop reads CASRPETNTGELFF. The CDR3 nucleotides are TGCGCCAGCAGGCCGGAGACGAACACCGGGGAGCTGTTTTTT.

The chain joins TRBV14 to TRBJ2-7, with 7 positions matching TRBD1. The germline V gene has CDR1 SGHDN and CDR2 FVKESK. The CDR3 spans 15 residues. V lost 3 bases to trimming and J lost 1 base; unmatched junction nucleotides: 6. CDR3 sequence (DNA): TGTGCCAGCAGCCAGTCCGGGACAGATTCCTACGAGCAGTACTTC. It translates to CASSQSGTDSYEQYF.

The V and J genes are TRBV28 and TRBJ1-4; 7 nucleotides line up with TRBD1. This CDR3 has 14 residues. The V and J ends lost 3 bases and 3 bases, in that order; junction bases with no gene match: 1. Looked up from germline, CDR1 is MDHEN and CDR2 is SYDVKM. The CDR3 sequence is CASSLTGPNEKLFF. The DNA for the CDR3 is TGTGCCAGCAGTTTGACAGGGCCTAATGAAAAACTGTTTTTT.

J is TRBJ1-1 and V is TRBV6-4; D unclear. Germline CDR1 MRHNA, CDR2 SNTAGT. This CDR3 region has 13 residues. The V end lost 6 bases, the J end lost 1 base, and 9 bases lay between the germline ends. CDR3 sequence: CASSALENTEAFF. The DNA for the CDR3 is TGTGCCAGCAGCGCCTTAGAGAACACTGAAGCTTTCTTT.

J is TRBJ1-1 and V is TRBV9; D uncertain. This CDR3 region has 14 residues. V was cut by 0 bases and J by 6 bases, with 12 bases left in between. Germline CDR1 is SGDLS and CDR2 is YYNGEE. The chain's CDR3 is CASSVGQIAPEAFF. The CDR3 nucleotides are TGTGCCAGCAGCGTAGGACAAATCGCCCCTGAAGCTTTCTTT. The full variable domain, with the rest looked up from reference TRBV9 and TRBJ1-1, is DSGVTQTPKHLITATGQRVTLRCSPRSGDLSVYWYQQSLDQGLQFLIQYYNGEERAKGNILERFSAQQFPDLHSELNLSSLELGDSALYFCASSVGQIAPEAFFGQGTRLTVV.

CDR3 bases: TGCAGCGTTAAGCAGGGGTCAGGGAATCAGCCCCAGCATTTT. Translation gives CSVKQGSGNQPQHF. V is TRBV29-1 and J is TRBJ1-5; a possible D gene is TRBD1 (6 bases). This CDR3 region has 14 residues. From germline, CDR1 is SQVTM and CDR2 ANQGSEA. The ends were cut back, 5 bases at V and 4 bases at J, with 15 bases in the middle.

The table lists this clone with a count of one. The V call is TRBV9, the J call TRBJ2-3; 9 bases line up with TRBD2. J was trimmed by 0 bases and V by 0 bases; bases with no gene match: 11. The CDR3 length is 19 residues. Germline loops: CDR1 SGDLS, CDR2 YYNGEE. CDR3 amino acids: CASSVEGSGGFLSTDTQYF. Here the CDR3 DNA reads TGTGCCAGCAGCGTAGAAGGGAGCGGGGGGTTCCTCAGCACAGATACGCAGTATTTT.

This clone has only one observation. J is TRBJ1-6 and V is TRBV5-4; 11 nucleotides agree with TRBD1. The length of the CDR3 is 17 residues. In germline, CDR1 is SGHNT, CDR2 YYREEE (reference sequence). V lost 4 bases, J lost 7 bases, and 10 bases stayed unmatched. CDR3 DNA sequence: TGTGCCAGCAGCCCCGGGGACAGGGGGTTTAAGAATTCACCCCTCCACTTT. It yields the protein CASSPGDRGFKNSPLHF.

The V gene is TRBV7-2, the J gene TRBJ2-3, with TRBD2 matching 11 bases. The CDR3 runs 16 residues. Germline V gene data show CDR1 as SGHTA and CDR2 as FQGNSA. After removal of 6 bases from V and 4 bases from J, the junction contained 9 bases not matched to a gene. DNA of the CDR3: TGTGCCAGCAGATTTACTAGCGGGAGTCAGTCAGATACGCAGTATTTT. Its translation is CASRFTSGSQSDTQYF.

The CDR3: CASSPGLTEAFF. The DNA for the CDR3 is TGTGCCAGCAGCCCGGGTCTAACTGAAGCTTTCTTT. The chain employs TRBV11-2 and TRBJ1-1, with unresolved D. Germline lookup yields CDR1 SGHAT and CDR2 FQNNGV. This CDR3 region has 12 residues. V lost 5 bases and J 5 bases, leaving 9 bases between the germline ends.

Note on this clone: The junction departs from germline at one end; a sequencing error may be responsible. The chain employs TRBV5-8 and TRBJ1-2; D is undetermined. The CDR3 length is 17 residues. Germline CDR1 SGHTS, CDR2 YDEGEE. The CDR3 coding sequence is TGTGCCAGCAGCCCTACCCCAATCAGACTCCTGAACTATGGCTACCCCTTC. Its protein product is CASSPTPIRLLNYGYPF.

This clone has ten or more counts. This chain joins TRBV4-3 and TRBJ1-1; possibly TRBD1 for D (6 bases). V dropped 2 bases and J dropped 7 bases, with 14 bases sitting between them. Germline V gives CDR1 LGHNA, CDR2 YSLEER. The CDR3 totals 14 residues. The CDR3 reads CASSQSLDRSEAFF. The DNA for the CDR3 is TGCGCCAGCAGCCAATCACTAGACAGGAGTGAAGCTTTCTTT.

The J gene is TRBJ2-5, the V gene TRBV11-3, with D possibly being TRBD1 (6 bases). This CDR3 contains 14 residues. CDR1 and CDR2 (germline): SGHNT, YENEEA. V was pared by 5 bases and J by 7 bases, with 17 bases between. In nucleotides, the CDR3 is TGTGCCAGCAGCCCGAGCCCCGTAGGGGGGACCCAGTACTTC. Its translation: CASSPSPVGGTQYF.

The chain links TRBV29-1 to TRBJ1-3; possible D gene TRBD1, 5 bases. The CDR3 is 13 residues long. Germline V gene sequence: CDR1 SQVTM, CDR2 ANQGSEA. Trimming pared 2 bases from V and 9 bases from J, leaving 14 bases between. The CDR3 loop reads CSVEWTAGGTIYF. CDR3 nucleotides: TGCAGCGTTGAATGGACCGCCGGGGGCACCATATATTTT.

V is TRBV6-5 and J is TRBJ2-5; the match to TRBD1 covers 10 bases. The CDR3 runs to 13 residues. J was trimmed by 5 bases and V by 6 bases; bases with no gene match: 3. Germline V CDR1 and CDR2: MNHEY, SVGAGI. The CDR3 region has the DNA TGTGCCAGCAGCCCGGACAGGGGGGAGACCCAGTACTTC. Translating gives CASSPDRGETQYF.